These 19 T cell receptor beta chains were sequenced from one sample in a study of OX40 agonist ivuxolimab in advanced cancers. TCRdb keeps only in-frame clones here, not all; method: immunoSEQ multiplex PCR. The data contain tens of thousands of clones, about 86% of them seen just once; the ten biggest clones take up 6.5%. The specimen comprised CD4+ or CD8+ T cells sorted from blood, sampled in a trial of the OX40 agonist ivuxolimab. These receptors all stem from an adult with an advanced solid tumor such as melanoma, head and neck, liver or kidney cancer.

In this sample, this clone turned up a few times. The V call is TRBV7-9, the J call TRBJ2-7; tentative D call: TRBD2 (5 bases). Germline CDR1 and CDR2: SEHNR and FQNEAQ (reference sequence). The CDR3 loop spans 12 amino acids. Trimming removed 3 bases from V and 9 bases from J, with 12 bases in between. The CDR3 loop reads CASSFPSSVQYF. The CDR3 DNA reads as TGTGCCAGCAGCTTCCCTAGCTCCGTGCAGTACTTC.

This clone was observed a handful of times. This chain joins TRBV6-4 and TRBJ1-5; D possibly corresponds to TRBD1 (5 bases). Germline CDR1 reads MRHNA; CDR2 reads SNTAGT. This CDR3 is 9 amino acids long. The CDR3 is CDRHQPQHF. CDR3 bases: TGTGACAGGCATCAGCCCCAGCATTTT.

The chain recombines TRBV7-3 with TRBJ2-2, with D perhaps TRBD2 (5 bases). This CDR3 is 16 amino acids long. Germline V lookup: CDR1 SGHTA, CDR2 FQGTGA. V dropped 4 bases and J dropped 2 bases, with 14 bases sitting between them. In DNA form, the CDR3 reads TGTGCCAGCAGCTATAATCAGGCGGGCAACACCGGGGAGCTGTTTTTT. It is translated as CASSYNQAGNTGELFF.

This rearrangement joins TRBV29-1 to TRBJ2-6; 9 bases align to TRBD1. V gave up 6 bases and J gave up 1 base; unmatched junction bases: 10. The CDR3 is made up of 17 amino acids. CDR1 SQVTM and CDR2 ANQGSEA come from the germline V gene. The CDR3 region is CSVTTGQGFSGANVLTF. The CDR3 DNA reads as TGCAGCGTAACTACGGGACAGGGATTTTCTGGGGCCAACGTCCTGACTTTC.

The genes are TRBV11-2 and TRBJ1-5; D unclear. The CDR3 consists of 13 residues. V lost 2 bases to trimming and J lost 7 bases, with 9 bases between them. The germline CDR1 and CDR2 sequences are SGHAT and FQNNGV. The CDR3 protein is CASSLTGSQPQHF. CDR3 DNA: TGTGCCAGCAGCTTAACGGGTTCGCAGCCCCAGCATTTT.

On this clone itself: The same CDR3 arises from other DNA sequences in this sample as well. V gene TRBV30 combines with J gene TRBJ1-5; a possible D gene is TRBD1 (6 bases). Trimming removed 1 base at V and 7 bases at J, with 14 bases between. This CDR3 spans 14 amino acids. Germline V lookup: CDR1 GTSNPN, CDR2 SVGIG (reference sequence). For the CDR3, the DNA is TGTGCCTGGAGTGGGGGCGGGGGGCGACAGCCCCAGCATTTT. Translating gives CAWSGGGGRQPQHF.

This chain links TRBV27 with TRBJ2-1; no clear D. Germline-derived CDR1 and CDR2 are MNHEY and SMNVEV (reference sequence). The V end lost 6 bases, the J end lost 8 bases, and 8 bases lay between the germline ends. The CDR3 is 11 residues long. The CDR3: CASRGWDEQFF. The CDR3 coding sequence is TGTGCCAGCAGGGGGTGGGATGAGCAGTTCTTC.

The chain joins TRBV6-4 to TRBJ2-1, with 7 bases aligning to TRBD2. The CDR3 has 11 residues. With V trimmed by 6 bases and J by 9 bases, 2 bases remained unmatched. The germline CDR1 and CDR2 sequences are MRHNA and SNTAGT. The DNA for the CDR3 is TGTGCCAGCAGCGGCGGGGGTGAGCAGTTCTTC. Residues: CASSGGGEQFF.

V and J are TRBV14 and TRBJ2-7; 14 bases are a match to TRBD2. Trimming took 2 bases from V and 2 from J; bases not matched to a gene: 8. Germline assignment: CDR1 SGHDN and CDR2 FVKESK. The CDR3 runs 18 residues. The CDR3, as DNA: TGTGCCAGCAGCCAATTGGGGACTAGCGGGAGAAACCCCTACGAGCAGTACTTC. It codes for CASSQLGTSGRNPYEQYF.

The rearrangement uses TRBV27 and TRBJ1-6, with D perhaps matching TRBD1 (5 bases). Germline V CDR1 and CDR2: MNHEY, SMNVEV (reference sequence). This CDR3 region has 15 residues. The V gene lost 4 bases and the J gene lost 8 bases, with 15 bases spanning the gap. The CDR3 bases are TGTGCCAGCAGTTCGGGACGGCCGCCCGATTCACCCCTCCACTTT. It is translated as CASSSGRPPDSPLHF.

The gene calls are TRBV5-6 and TRBJ2-6; D may match TRBD1 or TRBD2 (5 bases each). V lost 1 base and J lost 2, with 7 bases in between. CDR3 length equals 15 residues. The germline V gene has CDR1 SGHDT and CDR2 YYEEEE. In nucleotides, the CDR3 is TGTGCCAGCAGCTTGCGGGGCGCTGGGGCCAACGTCCTGACTTTC. Residues: CASSLRGAGANVLTF. The variable domain in full, completed from reference TRBV5-6 and TRBJ2-6, reads DAGVTQSPTHLIKTRGQQVTLRCSPKSGHDTVSWYQQALGQGPQFIFQYYEEEERQRGNFPDRFSGHQFPNYSSELNVNALLLGDSALYLCASSLRGAGANVLTFGAGSRLTVL.

The chain is built from TRBV10-3 and TRBJ2-2; 10 positions match TRBD2. The junction had 7 bases not matched to a gene; V was cut back by 7 bases and J by 2 bases. Germline V lookup: CDR1 ENHRY, CDR2 SYGVKD. CDR3 size: 16 residues. The CDR3: CAIKASSGSNTGELFF. CDR3 DNA sequence: TGTGCCATCAAGGCGTCTAGCGGGAGCAACACCGGGGAGCTGTTTTTT.

The chain has TRBV5-1 and TRBJ2-1; 7 bases are a match to TRBD1. This CDR3 is built from 15 residues. The J segment lost 4 bases and the V segment lost 2 bases, leaving 6 bases of the junction unmatched. Looked up from germline, CDR1 is SGHRS and CDR2 is YFSETQ. CDR3 protein: CASSFDRAVYNEQFF. The CDR3 nucleotides read TGCGCCAGCAGCTTCGACAGGGCTGTGTACAATGAGCAGTTCTTC.

The rearrangement links TRBV6-1 to TRBJ1-5; D unclear. V gave up 8 bases and J gave up 4 bases, with 12 bases separating them. CDR1 and CDR2 (germline): MNHNS, SASEGT. The CDR3 has 13 amino acids. The CDR3 region has the DNA TGTGCCAGCGGGCGAGAAAGTAATCAGCCCCAGCATTTT. Translated: CASGRESNQPQHF.

V gene TRBV2 combines with J gene TRBJ2-7; D call uncertain. V lost 4 bases, J lost 2 bases, and 6 bases lay in between. Germline values: CDR1 SNHLY, CDR2 FYNNEI. The CDR3 contains 12 residues. CDR3 coding DNA: TGTGCCAGCAGTGTGCTAGCCTACGAGCAGTACTTC. Amino acid sequence: CASSVLAYEQYF.

The chain combines TRBV6-6 with TRBJ2-7, with a tentative D call TRBD2 (5 bases). Trimming shortened V by 4 bases and J by 2 bases, and 15 bases separated the two germline ends. The CDR3 totals 15 residues. Germline CDR1 MNHNY, CDR2 SVGAGI (reference sequence). CDR3 nucleotides: TGTGCCAGCAGTTCTCCTCGTCGGGATCCCTACGAGCAGTACTTC. It specifies CASSSPRRDPYEQYF.

The CDR3 region is CASSQDGTRGSYEQYF. In DNA form, the CDR3 reads TGCGCCAGCAGCCAAGATGGAACCCGCGGGTCCTACGAGCAGTACTTC. The chain carries TRBV4-1 and TRBJ2-7, with D perhaps TRBD2 (5 bases). The CDR3 sequence is 16 residues long. Per germline, CDR1 MGHRA and CDR2 YSYEKL. V lost 0 bases, J lost 1 base, and 13 bases lay in between.

The genes are TRBV7-3 and TRBJ2-1; 14 nucleotides match TRBD2. Trimming took 4 bases from V and 10 from J; bases not matched to a gene: 9. The germline gives CDR1 SGHTA, CDR2 FQGTGA. The CDR3 is 16 amino acids. Here the CDR3 DNA reads TGTGCCAGCAGCTCCTTCCCGGGACTAGCGGGAGTGGAGCAGTTCTTC. Its translation: CASSSFPGLAGVEQFF.

The genes are TRBV4-2 and TRBJ2-7; the D call may be TRBD1 or TRBD2 (5 bases each). V was clipped by 4 bases and J by 12 bases, with 22 bases between them. Looked up from germline, CDR1 is LGHNA and CDR2 is YNFKEQ. The CDR3 sequence is 14 residues long. Here the CDR3 reads CASSLAGTLNQLYF. DNA of the CDR3: TGTGCCAGCAGCCTTGCCGGGACCCTCAACCAACTGTACTTC.